This TCR beta chain stems from a study of shared clonotypes between healthy human individuals. The germline V gene has CDR1 SGHAT and CDR2 FQNNGV. The V gene end was trimmed by 5 bases and the J gene end by 4 bases; junction bases not matched to a gene: 6. This CDR3 region has 15 residues. Generated by immunoSEQ multiplex PCR, the TCRdb table keeps only in-frame clones and is missing some. The sample gives about 700,000 clones, roughly nine tenths of which show up once; about a quarter is in the top ten. Only CD45RO-negative cells positively selected for CCR7 counted as naive CD8 cells, so terminally differentiated effector memory CD45RA+ cells were excluded.

The chain couples TRBV11-2 to TRBJ2-2; 8 bases are shared with TRBD1. Specimen: naive CD8+ T cells sorted from blood. This clonotype was obtained from a man aged 25-45 years in good health. CDR3 in DNA: TGTGCCAGCAGCCCGGGGCAGGGGGCCACCGGGGAGCTGTTTTTT. Protein product: CASSPGQGATGELFF.